Listed below are T cell receptor beta chains from one sample, sequenced in a study of blood T cell repertoires in COVID-19. Only in-frame clones appear in the TCRdb table, and some are missing; sequencing was by immunoSEQ multiplex PCR. The profile shows under 300,000 clones, about 85% of them singletons. The sequencing sample was made of peripheral blood. These receptors all come from a human donor in a cohort sampled during active COVID-19. CDR3s include the opening cysteine and the closing phenylalanine or tryptophan. Each record gives: CDR3 length, J gene, clone size, V gene, D gene, CDR3 protein, CDR3 DNA. The D gene is left open where the match is weak. Clone size appears in some rows only: once, few, many, or a class for an expanded clone.

13,TRBJ1-3,NA,TRBV6-6,TRBD1,CASRRDSGNTIYF,TGTGCCAGCAGACGGGACAGTGGAAACACCATATATTTT
15,TRBJ2-1,NA,TRBV13,TRBD2,CASSLRLAGGNEQFF,TGTGCCAGCAGCCTCCGTTTGGCGGGAGGAAATGAGCAGTTCTTC
15,TRBJ2-5,NA,TRBV28,TRBD2,CASSFRGSGGETQYF,TGTGCCAGCAGTTTCCGGGGGTCGGGGGGAGAGACCCAGTACTTC
13,TRBJ1-5,NA,TRBV12-3/TRBV12-4,NA,CASSLTSNQPQHF,TGTGCCAGCAGTTTAACTTCTAATCAGCCCCAGCATTTT
15,TRBJ2-1,NA,TRBV2,NA,CASTFGVVSYNEQFF,TGTGCCAGCACCTTCGGGGTAGTCTCCTACAATGAGCAGTTCTTC
14,TRBJ2-1,NA,TRBV3-1/TRBV3-2,NA,CASSQAGYINEQFF,TGTGCCAGCAGCCAAGCGGGATATATAAATGAGCAGTTCTTC
16,TRBJ2-1,NA,TRBV6-4,TRBD2,CASSDSSTSGIIQQFF,TGTGCCAGCAGTGACTCGTCCACTAGCGGGATAATCCAGCAGTTCTTC
14,TRBJ1-2,NA,TRBV5-1,NA,CASSLDRSNYGYTF,TGCGCCAGCAGCTTGGACAGGAGTAACTATGGCTACACCTTC
15,TRBJ1-3,NA,TRBV18,NA,CASSPSGGGGNTIYF,TGTGCCAGCTCACCGTCGGGCGGGGGTGGAAACACCATATATTTT
13,TRBJ1-1,NA,TRBV6-5,NA,CASSRTRNTEAFF,TGTGCCAGCAGTCGTACAAGGAACACTGAAGCTTTCTTT
17,TRBJ1-2,NA,TRBV19,TRBD1,CASRPDRGRVGASGYTF,TGTGCCAGTAGACCCGACAGGGGCCGGGTAGGGGCCAGTGGCTACACCTTC
13,TRBJ2-1,NA,TRBV28,NA,CASNPSSHNEQFF,TGTGCCAGCAACCCTTCTAGCCACAATGAGCAGTTCTTC
12,TRBJ2-7,NA,TRBV5-1,NA,CASYGDSYEQYF,TGCGCCAGCTACGGAGACTCCTACGAGCAGTACTTC
10,TRBJ2-7,NA,TRBV19,TRBD1,CASGRGPLYF,TGTGCCAGTGGTAGGGGGCCTCTGTACTTC
13,TRBJ2-1,NA,TRBV10-1,NA,CASSIQRGNEQFF,TGCGCCAGCAGCATCCAACGAGGCAATGAGCAGTTCTTC
15,TRBJ1-1,NA,TRBV20-1,NA,CSASKGGRAGPPAFF,TGCAGTGCTAGTAAGGGCGGGCGCGCCGGGCCCCCCGCTTTCTTT
13,TRBJ2-7,many,TRBV29-1,TRBD2,CSVRGAPGGEQYF,TGCAGCGTGCGGGGGGCCCCGGGCGGCGAGCAGTACTTC
13,TRBJ1-2,NA,TRBV10-3,NA,CAIRQGLEYGYTF,TGTGCCATCAGACAGGGTTTGGAGTATGGCTACACCTTC
12,TRBJ1-6,NA,TRBV6-5,NA,CASSRGPGPLHF,TGTGCCAGCAGTAGGGGCCCAGGGCCCCTCCACTTT
14,TRBJ1-1,NA,TRBV2,NA,CASRGGMVETEAFF,TGTGCCAGCAGGGGGGGGATGGTTGAAACTGAAGCTTTCTTT
15,TRBJ2-1,NA,TRBV7-2,NA,CASSSFGGTYNEQFF,TGTGCCAGCAGCTCCTTCGGAGGCACCTACAATGAGCAGTTCTTC
16,TRBJ2-1,NA,TRBV7-9,TRBD2,CASSLRTSGANNEQFF,TGTGCCAGCAGCTTAAGGACTAGCGGAGCCAACAATGAGCAGTTCTTC
12,TRBJ2-1,few,TRBV9,NA,CASSADYNEQFF,TGTGCCAGCAGCGCAGACTACAATGAGCAGTTCTTC
13,TRBJ1-4,once,TRBV15,NA,CATSGQLNEKLFF,TGTGCCACCAGTGGACAGTTAAATGAAAAACTGTTTTTT
15,TRBJ1-2,NA,TRBV12-5,NA,CASGLRGGLVYGYTF,TGTGCTAGTGGTTTGAGGGGGGGTTTGGTCTATGGCTACACCTTC
14,TRBJ2-2,NA,TRBV3-1/TRBV3-2,TRBD2,CASEGSGRNGELFF,TGTGCCAGCGAAGGTAGCGGGAGGAACGGGGAGCTGTTTTTT
13,TRBJ2-7,NA,TRBV2,NA,CASAQGYNYEQYF,TGTGCCAGCGCACAGGGTTATAACTACGAGCAGTACTTC
18,TRBJ2-2,few,TRBV5-1,TRBD2,CASSLAPAGVVGTGELFF,TGCGCCAGCAGCTTGGCCCCAGCGGGAGTAGTGGGCACCGGGGAGCTGTTTTTT
17,TRBJ1-1,NA,TRBV10-1,TRBD1,CASSEFGIGQGTRGAFF,TGCGCCAGCAGTGAGTTCGGGATCGGACAGGGGACGCGGGGGGCTTTCTTT
12,TRBJ2-3,NA,TRBV29-1,NA,CSVSLGPDTQYF,TGCAGCGTATCACTAGGGCCAGATACGCAGTATTTT
13,TRBJ2-1,few,TRBV2,NA,CASSGGLYNEQFF,TGTGCCAGCAGTGGGGGACTTTACAATGAGCAGTTCTTC
15,TRBJ2-7,once,TRBV5-1,NA,CASSLDAGSSYEQYF,TGCGCCAGCAGCTTGGACGCGGGGAGCTCCTACGAGCAGTACTTC
16,TRBJ2-3,NA,TRBV27,TRBD2,CASSSLLGRLTDTQYF,TGTGCCAGCAGTTCCCTTCTCGGGAGGCTTACAGATACGCAGTATTTT
18,TRBJ2-5,NA,TRBV7-2,TRBD2,CASSLALMGAGGRETQYF,TGTGCCAGCAGCTTAGCGCTAATGGGGGCGGGAGGCAGGGAGACCCAGTACTTC
13,TRBJ1-5,NA,TRBV19,TRBD1,CASSIGQGGGQHF,TGTGCCAGTAGTATCGGACAGGGTGGTGGCCAGCATTTT
14,TRBJ2-5,NA,TRBV7-9,NA,CASSLLGGPETQYF,TGTGCCAGCAGCTTACTTGGAGGGCCAGAGACCCAGTACTTC